This TCR beta chain was retrieved from a study of OX40 agonist ivuxolimab in advanced cancers. For the wider study: Ivuxolimab was an agonistic, fully human IgG2 monoclonal antibody directed against OX40 (CD134), a costimulatory receptor. Intravenous ivuxolimab was administered to patients every 2 weeks at six dose levels: 0.01, 0.1, 0.3, 1.5, 3 and 10 mg/kg. Among the approximately 50 dose-escalation patients, around 19 had hepatocellular carcinoma, around 15 melanoma, 9 renal cell carcinoma and 9 head and neck cancer. In the dose-escalation cohort, approximately 80% of patients were male, and the mean age was 60 years with a range of about 20 to 90. Patients were allowed to have had prior anti-PD-1, anti-PD-L1 or anti-CTLA-4 therapy, and 30% to 40% of the dose-escalation patients had previously received checkpoint inhibitors. Partial responses were achieved by three dose-escalation patients, of whom one had hepatocellular carcinoma and two had cutaneous melanoma. Peripheral TCRbeta sequencing aimed to test whether ivuxolimab altered TCR sequence diversity and caused clonal T-cell expansion. The paper describes the monotherapy dose-escalation part (N of about 52 patients) of the phase I trial of ivuxolimab. Overall study results and their limits: The antigen specificity of the peripheral T cells that underwent clonal expansion was not determined. At doses of 0.1 to 3.0 mg/kg, clonal expansion of both CD4+ and CD8+ blood T cells was observed from baseline to week 6. In the 0.1-3.0 mg/kg groups, partial responders had among the lowest normalized peripheral clonal expansion, particularly in CD8+ T cells. After ivuxolimab, expanded clones were on average more numerous among CD8+ T cells than among CD4+ T cells. Low levels of normalized T-cell clonal expansion were also shown by some nonresponding patients.

Unmatched junction bases come to 9, with V trimmed by 3 bases and J by 2 bases. CDR1 and CDR2 (SGHNT, YYREEE) derive from the germline V gene (reference sequence). Including the terminal cysteine and phenylalanine, the CDR3 comprises 16 residues. Of all the DNA, just the CDR3 is kept, 48 bases in frame from base 1. Patients with autoimmune disease history or receiving systemic immunosuppression were excluded from the trial. In every dose cohort, peripheral blood was drawn for TCR sequencing at baseline, cycle 4 day 1, and cycle 7 day 1. The samples were drawn from a first-in-human, open-label, multicenter phase I dose-escalation trial of ivuxolimab. Adults with locally advanced or metastatic head and neck squamous cell, hepatocellular, melanoma or renal cell carcinoma were enrolled in the trial. CD4+ and CD8+ T cells were sorted separately from peripheral blood before TCR sequencing. About this clone itself: This receptor's antigen is unknown. No quality values exist for individual bases; no much larger clone is one base distant.

Genomic DNA was isolated from the sorted cells so that the TCRbeta CDR3 region could be sequenced. TCRbeta CDR3 regions were sequenced using the immunoSEQ Assay. The immuneACCESS repertoire file appears here via TCRdb, limited to in-frame rearrangements. These files lack a portion of the clones; in checked studies, under half of the deficit traces to unresolved V genes, and the cause of the others is not known. This sample gives approximately 77,000 clones in total; around 85% of them show up just once. 2% to 2.5% of the sample is held by the ten biggest clonotypes. Sample: CD4+ or CD8+ T cells sorted from blood, taken in a trial of the OX40 agonist ivuxolimab. In this chain, TRBV5-4 is recombined with TRBJ2-3; TRBD1 agrees with 7 junctional bases. The receptor comes from an adult with an advanced solid tumor such as melanoma, head and neck, liver or kidney cancer. The CDR3 protein: CASSSGQRRNTDTQYF. The DNA sequence reads TGTGCCAGCAGCTCGGGACAGAGACGGAACACAGATACGCAGTATTTT.